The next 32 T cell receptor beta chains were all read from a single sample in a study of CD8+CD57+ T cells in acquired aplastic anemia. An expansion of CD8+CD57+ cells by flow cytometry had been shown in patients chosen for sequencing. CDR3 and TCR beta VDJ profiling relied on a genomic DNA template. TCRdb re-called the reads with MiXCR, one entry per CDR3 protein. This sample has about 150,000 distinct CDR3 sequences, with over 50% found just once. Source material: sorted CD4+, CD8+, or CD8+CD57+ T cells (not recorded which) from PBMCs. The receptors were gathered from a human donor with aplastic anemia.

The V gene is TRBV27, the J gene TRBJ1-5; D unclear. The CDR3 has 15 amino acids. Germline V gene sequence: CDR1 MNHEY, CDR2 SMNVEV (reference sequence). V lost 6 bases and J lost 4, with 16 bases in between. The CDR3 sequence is CASSHGGPSNQPQHF. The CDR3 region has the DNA TGTGCCAGCAGCCACGGAGGTCCTAGTAATCAGCCCCAGCATTTT.

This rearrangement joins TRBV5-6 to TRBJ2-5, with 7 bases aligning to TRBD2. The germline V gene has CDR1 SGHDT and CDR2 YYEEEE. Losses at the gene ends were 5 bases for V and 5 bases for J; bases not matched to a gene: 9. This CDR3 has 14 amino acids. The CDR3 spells CASSSTSSGETQYF. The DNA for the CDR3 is TGTGCCAGCAGTTCGACTAGCTCTGGGGAGACCCAGTACTTC.

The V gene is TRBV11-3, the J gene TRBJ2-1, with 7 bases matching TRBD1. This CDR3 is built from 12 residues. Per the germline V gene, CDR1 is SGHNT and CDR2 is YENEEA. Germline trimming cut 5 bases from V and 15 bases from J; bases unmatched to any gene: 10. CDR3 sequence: CASSHSTGVSFF. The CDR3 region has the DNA TGTGCCAGCAGCCACAGTACAGGGGTATCGTTCTTC.

This CDR3 reads CATSYSGGSYNEQFF. The CDR3 DNA sequence: TGTGCCACCAGTTATAGCGGGGGTTCCTACAATGAGCAGTTCTTC. The chain employs TRBV24-1 and TRBJ2-1, with 9 nucleotides matching TRBD2. The CDR3 covers 15 residues. Per germline, CDR1 KGHDR and CDR2 SFDVKD. The ends lost 6 bases at V and 1 base at J; junction bases unmatched: 3.

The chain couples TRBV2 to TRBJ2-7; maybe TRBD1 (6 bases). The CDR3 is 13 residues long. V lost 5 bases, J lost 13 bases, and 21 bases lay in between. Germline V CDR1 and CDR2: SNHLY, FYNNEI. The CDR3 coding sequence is TGTGCCAGCAGTAATTGGCCACAGGGAGAGCGATACTTC. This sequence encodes CASSNWPQGERYF.

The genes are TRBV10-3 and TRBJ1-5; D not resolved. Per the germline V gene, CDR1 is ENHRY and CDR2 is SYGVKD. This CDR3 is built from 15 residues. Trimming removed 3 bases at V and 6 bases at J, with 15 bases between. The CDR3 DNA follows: TGTGCCATCAGTGATGAACTCATGAAGGGTCAGCCCCAGCATTTT. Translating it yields CAISDELMKGQPQHF.

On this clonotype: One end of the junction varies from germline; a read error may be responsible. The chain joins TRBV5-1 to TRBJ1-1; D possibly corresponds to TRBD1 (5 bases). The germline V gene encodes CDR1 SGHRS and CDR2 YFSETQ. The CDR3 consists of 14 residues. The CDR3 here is CASSLAGGGTEASF. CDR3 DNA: TGCGCCAGCAGCTTGGCCGGGGGAGGCACTGAAGCTTCCTTT.

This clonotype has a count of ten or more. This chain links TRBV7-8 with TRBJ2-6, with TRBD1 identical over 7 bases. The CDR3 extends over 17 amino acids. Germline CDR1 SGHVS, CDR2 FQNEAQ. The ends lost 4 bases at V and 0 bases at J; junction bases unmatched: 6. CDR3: CASSSTGVGSGANVLTF. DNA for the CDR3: TGTGCCAGCAGCTCAACAGGGGTTGGCTCTGGGGCCAACGTCCTGACTTTC.

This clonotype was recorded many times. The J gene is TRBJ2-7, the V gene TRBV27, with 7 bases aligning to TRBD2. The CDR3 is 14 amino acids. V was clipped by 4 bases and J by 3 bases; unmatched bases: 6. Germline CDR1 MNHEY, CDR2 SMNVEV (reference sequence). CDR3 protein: CASSSHGGNYEQYF. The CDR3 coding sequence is TGTGCCAGCAGTTCCCACGGGGGGAACTACGAGCAGTACTTC.

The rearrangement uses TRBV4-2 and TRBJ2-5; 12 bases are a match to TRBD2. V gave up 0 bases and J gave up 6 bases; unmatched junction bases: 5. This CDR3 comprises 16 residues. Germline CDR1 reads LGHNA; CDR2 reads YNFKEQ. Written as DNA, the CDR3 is TGTGCCAGCAGCCAAGATAAGACTAGCGGGAGACAGACCCAGTACTTC. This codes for CASSQDKTSGRQTQYF.

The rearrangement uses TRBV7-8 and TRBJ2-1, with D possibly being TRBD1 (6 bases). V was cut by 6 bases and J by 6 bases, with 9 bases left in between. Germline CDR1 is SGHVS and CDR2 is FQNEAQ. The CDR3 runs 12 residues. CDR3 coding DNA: TGTGCCAGCAGTCAACAGGGCAATGAGCAGTTCTTC. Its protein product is CASSQQGNEQFF. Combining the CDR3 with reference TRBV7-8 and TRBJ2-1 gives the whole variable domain GAGVSQSPRYKVAKRGQDVALRCDPISGHVSLFWYQQALGQGPEFLTYFQNEAQLDKSGLPSDRFFAERPEGSVSTLKIQRTQQEDSAVYLCASSQQGNEQFFGPGTRLTVL.

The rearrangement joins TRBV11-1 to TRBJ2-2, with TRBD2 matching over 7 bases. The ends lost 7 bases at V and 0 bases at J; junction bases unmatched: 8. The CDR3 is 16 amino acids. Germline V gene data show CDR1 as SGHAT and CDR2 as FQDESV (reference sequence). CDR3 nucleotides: TGTGCCAGCAACGATCCTAGCGGTGCGAACACCGGGGAGCTGTTTTTT. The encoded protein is CASNDPSGANTGELFF.

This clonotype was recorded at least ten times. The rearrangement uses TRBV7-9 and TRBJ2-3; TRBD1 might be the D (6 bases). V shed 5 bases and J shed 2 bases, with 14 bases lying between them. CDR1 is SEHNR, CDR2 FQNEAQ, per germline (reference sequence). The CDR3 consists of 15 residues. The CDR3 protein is CASSHRESPTDTQYF. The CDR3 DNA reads TGTGCCAGCAGCCACAGGGAGAGCCCCACAGATACGCAGTATTTT.

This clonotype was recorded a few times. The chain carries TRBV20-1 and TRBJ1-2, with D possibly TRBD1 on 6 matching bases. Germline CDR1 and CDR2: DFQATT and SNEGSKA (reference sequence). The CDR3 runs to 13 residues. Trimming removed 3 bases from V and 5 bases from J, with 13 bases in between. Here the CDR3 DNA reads TGCAGTGCTAGCCCCCAGGGGCAATATGGCTACACCTTC. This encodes CSASPQGQYGYTF.

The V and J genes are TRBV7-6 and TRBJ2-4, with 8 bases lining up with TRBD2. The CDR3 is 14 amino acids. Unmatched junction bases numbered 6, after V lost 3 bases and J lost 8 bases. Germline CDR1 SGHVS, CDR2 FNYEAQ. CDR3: CASSLRGAGDIQYF. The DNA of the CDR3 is TGTGCCAGCAGCTTGCGGGGGGCAGGAGACATTCAGTACTTC. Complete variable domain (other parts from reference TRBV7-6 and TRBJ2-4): GAGVSQSPRYKVTKRGQDVALRCDPISGHVSLYWYRQALGQGPEFLTYFNYEAQQDKSGLPNDRFSAERPEGSISTLTIQRTEQRDSAMYRCASSLRGAGDIQYFGAGTRLSVL.

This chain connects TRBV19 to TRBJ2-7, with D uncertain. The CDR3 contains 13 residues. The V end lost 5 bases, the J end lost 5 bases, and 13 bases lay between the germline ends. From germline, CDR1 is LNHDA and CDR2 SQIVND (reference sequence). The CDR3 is CASSAVSVDEQYF. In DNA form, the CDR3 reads TGTGCCAGTAGTGCGGTCTCCGTAGACGAGCAGTACTTC.

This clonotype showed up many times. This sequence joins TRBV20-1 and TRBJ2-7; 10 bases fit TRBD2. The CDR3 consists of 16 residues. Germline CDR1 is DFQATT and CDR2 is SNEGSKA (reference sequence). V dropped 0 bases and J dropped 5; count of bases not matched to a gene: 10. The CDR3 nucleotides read TGCAGTGCTAGAGATTGGATGAGCGGGGGGGTTGACGAGCAGTACTTC. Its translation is CSARDWMSGGVDEQYF.

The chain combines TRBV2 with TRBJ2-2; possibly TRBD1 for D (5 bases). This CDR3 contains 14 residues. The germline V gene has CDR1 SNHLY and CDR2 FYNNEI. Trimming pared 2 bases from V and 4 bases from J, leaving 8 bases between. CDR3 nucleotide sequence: TGTGCCAGCAGTGAATCCAGGGCCACCGGGGAGCTGTTTTTT. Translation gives CASSESRATGELFF.

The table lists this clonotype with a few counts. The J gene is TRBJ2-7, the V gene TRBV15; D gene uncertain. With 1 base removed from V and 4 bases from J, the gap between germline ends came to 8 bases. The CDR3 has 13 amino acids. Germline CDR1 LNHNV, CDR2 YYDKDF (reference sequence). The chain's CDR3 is CATSRGAGYEQYF. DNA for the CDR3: TGTGCCACCAGCAGAGGTGCTGGTTACGAGCAGTACTTC.

In DNA, the CDR3 is TGTGCCAGCAGTGCCGAGACAGGGCCCCAAGAGACCCAGTACTTC. Its protein product is CASSAETGPQETQYF. The V and J genes are TRBV25-1 and TRBJ2-5; 7 bases agree with TRBD1. Germline values: CDR1 MGHDK, CDR2 SYGVNS. The CDR3 consists of 15 residues. With 4 bases clipped from V and 1 base from J, the junction kept 6 bases outside the gene matches.

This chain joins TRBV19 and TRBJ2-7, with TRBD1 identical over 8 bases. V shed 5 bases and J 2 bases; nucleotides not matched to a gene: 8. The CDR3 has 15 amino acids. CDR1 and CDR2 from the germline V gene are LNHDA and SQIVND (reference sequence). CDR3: CASSYGTGGTYEQYF. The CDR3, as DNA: TGTGCCAGTAGTTATGGTACAGGGGGAACCTACGAGCAGTACTTC.

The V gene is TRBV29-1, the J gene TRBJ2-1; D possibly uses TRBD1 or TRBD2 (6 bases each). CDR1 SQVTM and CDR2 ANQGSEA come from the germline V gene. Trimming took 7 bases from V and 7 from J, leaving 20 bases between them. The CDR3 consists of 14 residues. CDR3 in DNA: TGCAGCGCCGGGGGCCAGGTTATGTGGAATGAGCAGTTCTTC. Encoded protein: CSAGGQVMWNEQFF.

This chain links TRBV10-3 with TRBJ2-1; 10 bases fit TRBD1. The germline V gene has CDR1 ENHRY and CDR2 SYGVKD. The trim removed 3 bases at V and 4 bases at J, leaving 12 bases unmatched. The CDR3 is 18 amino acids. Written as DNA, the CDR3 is TGTGCCATCAGTGATATAGCGACAGGGGGCGGACGATACAATGAGCAGTTCTTC. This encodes CAISDIATGGGRYNEQFF.

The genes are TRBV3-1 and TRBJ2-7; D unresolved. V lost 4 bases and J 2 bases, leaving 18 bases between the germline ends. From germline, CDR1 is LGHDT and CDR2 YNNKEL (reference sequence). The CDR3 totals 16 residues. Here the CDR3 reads CASSPPSGVVPYEQYF. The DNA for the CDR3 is TGTGCCAGCAGCCCCCCCTCTGGGGTTGTTCCCTACGAGCAGTACTTC.

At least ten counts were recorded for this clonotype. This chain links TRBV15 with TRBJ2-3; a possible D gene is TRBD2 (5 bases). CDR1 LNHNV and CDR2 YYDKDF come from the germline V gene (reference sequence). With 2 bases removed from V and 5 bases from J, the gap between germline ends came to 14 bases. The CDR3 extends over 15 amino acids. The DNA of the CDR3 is TGTGCCACCAGCAGACTCCCCCTAGCAGGAGATACGCAGTATTTT. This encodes CATSRLPLAGDTQYF.

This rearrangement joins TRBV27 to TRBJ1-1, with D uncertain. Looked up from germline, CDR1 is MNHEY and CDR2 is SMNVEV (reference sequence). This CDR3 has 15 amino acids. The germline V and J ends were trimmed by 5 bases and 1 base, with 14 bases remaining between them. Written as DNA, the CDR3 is TGTGCCAGCAGTCTGACTTTCAGCGAGAACACTGAAGCTTTCTTT. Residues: CASSLTFSENTEAFF.

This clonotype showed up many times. The CDR3 loop reads CASSQDAGQGRYEQYF. CDR3 coding DNA: TGTGCCAGCAGCCAGGACGCGGGACAGGGGAGGTACGAGCAGTACTTC. V usage is TRBV3-1 and J usage is TRBJ2-7; 10 nucleotides align to TRBD1. The CDR3 contains 16 residues. V was pared by 3 bases and J by 4 bases, with 9 bases of the junction left unmatched. CDR1 is LGHDT, CDR2 YNNKEL, per germline (reference sequence).

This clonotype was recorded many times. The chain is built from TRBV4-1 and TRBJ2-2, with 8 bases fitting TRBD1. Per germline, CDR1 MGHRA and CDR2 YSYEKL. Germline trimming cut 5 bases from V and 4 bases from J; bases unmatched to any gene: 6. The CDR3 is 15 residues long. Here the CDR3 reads CASSSSGGRTGELFF. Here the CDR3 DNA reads TGCGCCAGCAGCTCCTCAGGGGGCCGCACCGGGGAGCTGTTTTTT.

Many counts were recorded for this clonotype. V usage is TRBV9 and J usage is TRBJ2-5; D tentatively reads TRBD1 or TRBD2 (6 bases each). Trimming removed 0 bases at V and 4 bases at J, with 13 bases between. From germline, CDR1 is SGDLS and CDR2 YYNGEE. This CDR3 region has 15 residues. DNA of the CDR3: TGTGCCAGCAGCGTAGCGGGAGAAGGGGGAGAGACCCAGTACTTC. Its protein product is CASSVAGEGGETQYF.

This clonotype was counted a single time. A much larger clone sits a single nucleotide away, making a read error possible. The CDR3 DNA follows: TGTGCCAGCAGCTTAAGTATGGGGATAGCCTACGAGCAGTACTTC. Amino acid sequence: CASSLSMGIAYEQYF. This chain links TRBV7-9 with TRBJ2-7; D not resolved. The CDR3 has 15 amino acids. Germline loops: CDR1 SEHNR, CDR2 FQNEAQ (reference sequence). The V end was cut by 2 bases, the J end by 2 bases, with 13 bases between.

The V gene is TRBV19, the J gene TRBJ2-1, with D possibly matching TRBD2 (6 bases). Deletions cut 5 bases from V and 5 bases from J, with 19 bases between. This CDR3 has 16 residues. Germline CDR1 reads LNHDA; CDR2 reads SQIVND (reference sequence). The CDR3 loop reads CASSGGLARRDNEQFF. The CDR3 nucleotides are TGTGCCAGTAGTGGCGGCCTAGCGAGAAGAGACAATGAGCAGTTCTTC. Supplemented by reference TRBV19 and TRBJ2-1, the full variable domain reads DGGITQSPKYLFRKEGQNVTLSCEQNLNHDAMYWYRQDPGQGLRLIYYSQIVNDFQKGDIAEGYSVSREKKESFPLTVTSAQKNPTAFYLCASSGGLARRDNEQFFGPGTRLTVL.

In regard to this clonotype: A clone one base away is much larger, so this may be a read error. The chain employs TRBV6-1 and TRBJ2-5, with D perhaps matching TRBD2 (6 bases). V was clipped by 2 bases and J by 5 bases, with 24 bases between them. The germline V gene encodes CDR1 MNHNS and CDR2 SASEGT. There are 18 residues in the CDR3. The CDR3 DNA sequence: TGTGCCAGCAGTGAACGGACCAGACTAGACCGGACGAGGGAGACCCAGTACTTC. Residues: CASSERTRLDRTRETQYF.